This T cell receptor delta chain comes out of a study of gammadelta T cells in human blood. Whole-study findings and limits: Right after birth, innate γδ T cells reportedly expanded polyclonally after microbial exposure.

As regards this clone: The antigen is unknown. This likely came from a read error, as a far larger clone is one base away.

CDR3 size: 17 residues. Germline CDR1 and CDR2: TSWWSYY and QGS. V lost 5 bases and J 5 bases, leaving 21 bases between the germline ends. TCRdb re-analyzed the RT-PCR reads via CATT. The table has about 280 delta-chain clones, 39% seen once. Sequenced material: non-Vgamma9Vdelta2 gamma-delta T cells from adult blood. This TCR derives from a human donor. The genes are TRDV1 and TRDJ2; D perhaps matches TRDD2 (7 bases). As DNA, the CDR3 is TGTGCTCTTGGGAACCTTCCTGGCGTACTGGGAACAGCACAACTCTTCTTT. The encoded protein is CALGNLPGVLGTAQLFF.